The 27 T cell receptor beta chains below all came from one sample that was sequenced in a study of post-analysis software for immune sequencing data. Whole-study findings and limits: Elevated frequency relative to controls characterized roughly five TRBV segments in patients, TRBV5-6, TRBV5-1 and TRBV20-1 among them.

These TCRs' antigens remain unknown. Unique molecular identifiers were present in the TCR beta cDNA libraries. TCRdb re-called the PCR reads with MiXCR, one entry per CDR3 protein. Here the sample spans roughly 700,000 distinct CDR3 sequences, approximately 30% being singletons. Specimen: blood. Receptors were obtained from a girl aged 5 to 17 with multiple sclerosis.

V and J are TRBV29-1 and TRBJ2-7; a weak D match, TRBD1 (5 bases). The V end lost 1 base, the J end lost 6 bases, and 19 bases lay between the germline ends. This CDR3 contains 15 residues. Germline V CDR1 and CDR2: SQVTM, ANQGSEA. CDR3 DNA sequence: TGCAGCGTTGAAGGAGGCGACATTGGGGCCTTCGAGCAGTACTTC. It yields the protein CSVEGGDIGAFEQYF.

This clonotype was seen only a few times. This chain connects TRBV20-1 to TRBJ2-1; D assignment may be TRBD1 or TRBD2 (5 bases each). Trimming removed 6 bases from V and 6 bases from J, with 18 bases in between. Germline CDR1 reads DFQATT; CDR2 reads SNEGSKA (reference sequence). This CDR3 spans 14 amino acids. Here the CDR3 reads CSAGEWLVRNEQFF. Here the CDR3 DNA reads TGCAGTGCAGGGGAGTGGCTAGTTCGCAATGAGCAGTTCTTC.

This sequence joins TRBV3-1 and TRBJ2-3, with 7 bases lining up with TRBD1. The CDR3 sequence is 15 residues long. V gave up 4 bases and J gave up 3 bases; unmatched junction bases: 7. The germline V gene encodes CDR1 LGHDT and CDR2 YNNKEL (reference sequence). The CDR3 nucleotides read TGTGCCAGCAGCCTCGTCGGACAGGCGACAGATACGCAGTATTTT. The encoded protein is CASSLVGQATDTQYF.

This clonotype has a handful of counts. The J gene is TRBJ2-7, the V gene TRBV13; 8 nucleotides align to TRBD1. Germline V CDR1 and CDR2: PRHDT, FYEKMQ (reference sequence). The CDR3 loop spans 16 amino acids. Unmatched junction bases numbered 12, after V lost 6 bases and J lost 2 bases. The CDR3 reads CASSTSVGQVPYEQYF. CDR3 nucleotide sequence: TGTGCCAGCAGTACCTCCGTGGGACAGGTACCCTACGAGCAGTACTTC.

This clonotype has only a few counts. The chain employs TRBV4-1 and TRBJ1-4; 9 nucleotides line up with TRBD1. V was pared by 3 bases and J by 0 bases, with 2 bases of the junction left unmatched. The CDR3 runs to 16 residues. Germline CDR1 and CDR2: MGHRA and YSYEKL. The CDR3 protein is CASSQDRGTTNEKLFF. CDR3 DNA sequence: TGCGCCAGCAGCCAGGACAGGGGTACAACTAATGAAAAACTGTTTTTT.

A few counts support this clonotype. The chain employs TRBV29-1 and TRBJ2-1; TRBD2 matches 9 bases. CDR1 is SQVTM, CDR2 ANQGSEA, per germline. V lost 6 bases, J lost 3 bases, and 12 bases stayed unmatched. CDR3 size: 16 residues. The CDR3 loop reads CSVAARLAGNYNEQFF. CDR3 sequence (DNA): TGCAGCGTCGCAGCAAGGCTAGCGGGGAACTACAATGAGCAGTTCTTC.

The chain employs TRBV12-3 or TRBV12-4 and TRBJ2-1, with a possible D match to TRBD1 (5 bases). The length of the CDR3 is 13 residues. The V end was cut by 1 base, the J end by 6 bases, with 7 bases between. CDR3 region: CASSLGRANEQFF. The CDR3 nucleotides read TGTGCCAGCAGTTTAGGCAGGGCCAATGAGCAGTTCTTC.

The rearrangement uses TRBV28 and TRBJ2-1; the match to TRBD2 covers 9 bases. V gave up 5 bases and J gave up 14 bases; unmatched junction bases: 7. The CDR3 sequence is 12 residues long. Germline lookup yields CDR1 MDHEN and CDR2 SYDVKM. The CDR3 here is CASSPHSGGEFF. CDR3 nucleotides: TGTGCCAGCAGTCCCCATAGCGGGGGCGAGTTCTTC.

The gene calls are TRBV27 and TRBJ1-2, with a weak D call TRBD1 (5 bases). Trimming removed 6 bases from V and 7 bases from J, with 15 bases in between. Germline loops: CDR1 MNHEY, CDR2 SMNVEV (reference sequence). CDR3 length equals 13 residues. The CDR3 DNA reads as TGTGCCAGCAGCCTCAGGGAGGAGTCTGGCTACACCTTC. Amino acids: CASSLREESGYTF.

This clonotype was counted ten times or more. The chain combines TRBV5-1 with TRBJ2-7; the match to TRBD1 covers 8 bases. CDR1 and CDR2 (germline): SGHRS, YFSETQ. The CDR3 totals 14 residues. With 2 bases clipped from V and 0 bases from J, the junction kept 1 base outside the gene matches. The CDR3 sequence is CASSFTGGSYEQYF. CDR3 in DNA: TGCGCCAGCAGCTTTACAGGGGGCTCCTACGAGCAGTACTTC.

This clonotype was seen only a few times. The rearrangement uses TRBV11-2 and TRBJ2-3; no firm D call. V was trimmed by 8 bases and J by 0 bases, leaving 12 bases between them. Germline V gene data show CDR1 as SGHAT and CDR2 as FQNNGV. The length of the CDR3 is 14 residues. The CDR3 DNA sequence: TGTGCCAGCTCACAAACACGAAGCACAGATACGCAGTATTTT. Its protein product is CASSQTRSTDTQYF.

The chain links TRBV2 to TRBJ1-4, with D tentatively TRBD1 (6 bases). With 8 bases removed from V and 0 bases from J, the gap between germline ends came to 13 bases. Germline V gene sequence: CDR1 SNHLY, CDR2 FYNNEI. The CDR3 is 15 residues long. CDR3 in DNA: TGTGCCAGCTCCGGGACACCTGCAACTAATGAAAAACTGTTTTTT. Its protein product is CASSGTPATNEKLFF.

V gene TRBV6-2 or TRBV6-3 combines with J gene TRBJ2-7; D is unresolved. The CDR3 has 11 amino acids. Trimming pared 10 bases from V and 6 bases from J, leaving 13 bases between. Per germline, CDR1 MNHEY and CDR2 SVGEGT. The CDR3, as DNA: TGTGCCACCCGGTGGTTAAGCGAGCAGTACTTC. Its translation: CATRWLSEQYF.

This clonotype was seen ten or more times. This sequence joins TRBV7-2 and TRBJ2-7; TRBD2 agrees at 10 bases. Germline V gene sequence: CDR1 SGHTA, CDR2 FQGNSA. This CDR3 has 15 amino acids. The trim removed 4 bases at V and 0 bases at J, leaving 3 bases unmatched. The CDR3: CASSSGLAYSYEQYF. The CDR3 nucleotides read TGTGCCAGCAGCTCGGGACTAGCGTACTCCTACGAGCAGTACTTC.

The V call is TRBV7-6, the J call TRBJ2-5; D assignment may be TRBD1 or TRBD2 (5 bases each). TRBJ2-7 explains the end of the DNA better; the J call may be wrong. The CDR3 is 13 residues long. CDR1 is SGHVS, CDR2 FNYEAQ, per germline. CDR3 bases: TGTGCCAGCAGCCGGGACCCTGGCTCCGAGCAGTACTTC. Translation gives CASSRDPGSEQYF.

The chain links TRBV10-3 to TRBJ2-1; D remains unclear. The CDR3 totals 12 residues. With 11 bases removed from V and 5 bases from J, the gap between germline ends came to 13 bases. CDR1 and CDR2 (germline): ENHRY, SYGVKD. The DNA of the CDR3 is TGTGCCGCCCACACACGGGACAATGAGCAGTTCTTC. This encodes CAAHTRDNEQFF.

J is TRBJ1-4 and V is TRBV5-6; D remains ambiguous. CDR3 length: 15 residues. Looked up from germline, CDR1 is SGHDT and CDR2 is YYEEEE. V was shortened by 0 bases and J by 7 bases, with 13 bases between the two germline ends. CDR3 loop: CASSLVGRESEKLFF. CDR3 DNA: TGTGCCAGCAGCTTGGTAGGGAGGGAAAGTGAAAAACTGTTTTTT.

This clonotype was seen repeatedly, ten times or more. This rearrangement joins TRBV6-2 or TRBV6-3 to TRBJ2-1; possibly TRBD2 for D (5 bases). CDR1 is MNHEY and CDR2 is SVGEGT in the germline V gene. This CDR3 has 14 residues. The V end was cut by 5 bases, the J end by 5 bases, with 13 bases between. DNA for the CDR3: TGTGCCAGCAGTCGTCAAGGGAGAGACAATGAGCAGTTCTTC. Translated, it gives CASSRQGRDNEQFF.

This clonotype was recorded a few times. The CDR3 protein is CSAMSSYNEQFF. The DNA for the CDR3 is TGCAGTGCTATGAGTTCCTACAATGAGCAGTTCTTC. V is TRBV20-1 and J is TRBJ2-1, with D hard to call. The V end was cut by 4 bases, the J end by 1 base, with 5 bases between. Germline V gene lookup returns CDR1 DFQATT and CDR2 SNEGSKA (reference sequence). This CDR3 region has 12 residues.

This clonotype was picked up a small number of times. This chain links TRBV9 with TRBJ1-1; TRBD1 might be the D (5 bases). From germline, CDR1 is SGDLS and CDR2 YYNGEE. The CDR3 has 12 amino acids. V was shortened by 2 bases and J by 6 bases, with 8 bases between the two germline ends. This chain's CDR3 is CASSVGESEAFF. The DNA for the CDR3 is TGTGCCAGCAGCGTGGGGGAATCTGAAGCTTTCTTT.

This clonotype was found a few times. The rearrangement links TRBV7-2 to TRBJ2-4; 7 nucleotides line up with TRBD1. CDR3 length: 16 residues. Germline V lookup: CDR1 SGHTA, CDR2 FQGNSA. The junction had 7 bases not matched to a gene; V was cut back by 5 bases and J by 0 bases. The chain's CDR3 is CASSLRGNLAKNIQYF. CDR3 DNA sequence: TGTGCCAGCAGCCTCAGGGGGAACTTAGCCAAAAACATTCAGTACTTC.

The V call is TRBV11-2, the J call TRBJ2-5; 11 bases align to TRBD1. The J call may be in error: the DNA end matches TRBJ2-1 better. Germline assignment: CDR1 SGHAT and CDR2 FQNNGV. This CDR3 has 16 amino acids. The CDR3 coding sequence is TGTGCCAGCAGCCCCAAGGGACAGGGGGTTCAAGAGACCCAGTTCTTC. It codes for CASSPKGQGVQETQFF.

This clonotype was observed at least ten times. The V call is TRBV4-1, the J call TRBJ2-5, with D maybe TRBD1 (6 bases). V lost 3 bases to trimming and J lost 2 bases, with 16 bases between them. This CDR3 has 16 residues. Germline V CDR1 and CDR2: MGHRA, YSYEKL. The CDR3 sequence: CASSHKGRQDQETQYF. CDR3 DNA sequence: TGCGCCAGCAGCCACAAAGGAAGACAGGATCAAGAGACCCAGTACTTC.

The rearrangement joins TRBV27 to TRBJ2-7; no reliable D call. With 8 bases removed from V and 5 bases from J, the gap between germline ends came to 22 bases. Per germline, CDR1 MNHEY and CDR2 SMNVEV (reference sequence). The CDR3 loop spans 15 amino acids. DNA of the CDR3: TGTGCCAGCCCTCCCCCCTATACGGCTAGGGACGAGCAGTACTTC. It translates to CASPPPYTARDEQYF.

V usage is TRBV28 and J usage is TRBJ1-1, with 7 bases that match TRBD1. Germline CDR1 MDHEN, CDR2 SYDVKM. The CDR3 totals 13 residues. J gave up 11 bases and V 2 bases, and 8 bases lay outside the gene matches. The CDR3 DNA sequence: TGTGCCAGCAGTTTAAACAGGGGAAGATGGGCTTTCTTT. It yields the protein CASSLNRGRWAFF.

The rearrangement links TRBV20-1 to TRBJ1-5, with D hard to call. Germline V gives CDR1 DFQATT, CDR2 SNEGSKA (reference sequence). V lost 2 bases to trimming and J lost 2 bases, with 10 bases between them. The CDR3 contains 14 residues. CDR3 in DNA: TGCAGTGCTAGAAGATGGGAGGGCAATCAGCCCCAGCATTTT. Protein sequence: CSARRWEGNQPQHF.

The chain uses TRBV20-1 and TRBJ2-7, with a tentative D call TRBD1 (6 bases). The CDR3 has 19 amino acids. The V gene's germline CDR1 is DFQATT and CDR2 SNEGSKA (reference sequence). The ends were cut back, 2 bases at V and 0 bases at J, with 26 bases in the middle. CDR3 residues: CSARPPLGHASSNSYEQYF. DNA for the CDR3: TGCAGTGCTAGACCCCCGCTGGGACATGCTTCTAGTAACTCCTACGAGCAGTACTTC.